These T cell receptor beta chains were read from a single sample in a study of T cells in Graves' hyperthyroidism and ophthalmopathy. A single record per CDR3 protein comes from TCRdb applying MiXCR to the multiplex PCR reads. The sample yields roughly 600,000 distinct CDR3 sequences, around 15% seen once. The sequenced material came from blood. The receptors shown here come from a woman between 45 and 65 years old with Graves' ophthalmopathy. Both conserved end residues are part of each CDR3. Each record gives: D gene, V gene, clone size, J gene, CDR3 DNA, CDR3 protein. D genes are given only for firm matches. The listing skips clone size in some rows; elsewhere it reads once, few, many or a size class.

NA,TRBV29-1,few,TRBJ2-1,TGCAGCGTTGGGGGGCAAAATAACCTCAATGAGCAGTTCTTC,CSVGGQNNLNEQFF
NA,TRBV2,many,TRBJ1-1,TGTGCCAGGGGGGCCCAGGGTGGAGGGGACACTGAAGCTTTCTTT,CARGAQGGGDTEAFF
NA,TRBV7-9,many,TRBJ1-2,TGTGCCAGCAGCATCCGGGACACACTTAACTATGGCTACACCTTC,CASSIRDTLNYGYTF
NA,TRBV7-9,few,TRBJ2-1,TGTGCCAGCAGCGAAGAGGTAGATATCCATGAGCAGTTCTTC,CASSEEVDIHEQFF
NA,TRBV18,many,TRBJ2-1,TGTGCCAGCTCACCACCGTCAAATTGGAATGAGCAGTTCTTC,CASSPPSNWNEQFF
TRBD2,TRBV7-9,NA,TRBJ2-2,TGTGCCAGCAGTACAACTTCTAGCGGGAGGATGGCCGGGGAGCTGTTTTTT,CASSTTSSGRMAGELFF
TRBD2,TRBV20-1,many,TRBJ2-7,TGCAGTGCACTGACTAGCGCCAACTCCTACGAGCAGTACTTC,CSALTSANSYEQYF
NA,TRBV6-2/TRBV6-3,NA,TRBJ2-7,TGTGCCAGCAGGGTGGGAGTAATTTACGAGCAGTACTTC,CASRVGVIYEQYF
NA,TRBV6-1,NA,TRBJ1-6,TGTGCCAGCAGGAGAAGCGGAGATTCACCCCTCCACTTT,CASRRSGDSPLHF
NA,TRBV2,NA,TRBJ2-5,TGTGCCAGCAGTGACAGGGGTTCCGGCCAAGAGACCCAGTACTTC,CASSDRGSGQETQYF
NA,TRBV19,NA,TRBJ1-5,TGTGCCAGTAGTCCAGGGGTTGGGGGCAATCAGCCCCAGCATTTT,CASSPGVGGNQPQHF
NA,TRBV28,NA,TRBJ2-2,TGTGCCAGCAGATTAGGACCTTACACCGGGGAGCTGTTTTTT,CASRLGPYTGELFF
NA,TRBV20-1,NA,TRBJ1-2,TGCAGTGCTAGTGATCGACAGACATATGGCTACACCTTC,CSASDRQTYGYTF
NA,TRBV19,NA,TRBJ1-1,TGTGCCAGTAGTATAGTTTCAGGGAACACTGAAGCTTTCTTT,CASSIVSGNTEAFF
TRBD2,TRBV10-3,NA,TRBJ2-1,TGTGCCTTCTCTGGGGGAGGGAATACTGAGCAGTTCTTC,CAFSGGGNTEQFF
NA,TRBV29-1,few,TRBJ2-1,TGCAGCGCCCAAGGATACAATGAGCAGTTCTTC,CSAQGYNEQFF
NA,TRBV20-1,few,TRBJ1-3,TGCAGTGCTAGAGTACGAGAGGGGTCTGGAAACACCATATATTTT,CSARVREGSGNTIYF
NA,TRBV7-9,many,TRBJ2-2,TGTGCCAGCAGCTACCCGCCCAGAGGCACGAACACCGGGGAGCTGTTTTTT,CASSYPPRGTNTGELFF
NA,TRBV15,NA,TRBJ2-3,TGTGCCACCAGCAGAGACGGAGCTGACCGGTATTTT,CATSRDGADRYF
NA,TRBV25-1,few,TRBJ1-1,TGTGCCAGCAGACCCGGGACCCCCAGAGGGGACACTGAAGCTTTCTTT,CASRPGTPRGDTEAFF
NA,TRBV6-1,many,TRBJ2-7,TGTGCCAGCAGCGCCGCGGTGATTAGCGGTCTGAGGGCTTACGAGCAGTACTTC,CASSAAVISGLRAYEQYF
NA,TRBV20-1,NA,TRBJ2-2,TGCAGTGCTAGTCTCCCGAACACCGGGGAGCTGTTTTTT,CSASLPNTGELFF
NA,TRBV11-2,many,TRBJ1-1,TGTGCCAGCAGCTTAGAGGGTCGCACTGAAGCTTTCTTT,CASSLEGRTEAFF
TRBD2,TRBV5-8,NA,TRBJ2-2,TGTGCCAGCAGCTTGCCTCCCCTACTAGCGGGACAAACCGGGGAGCTGTTTTTT,CASSLPPLLAGQTGELFF
NA,TRBV6-1,few,TRBJ1-1,TGTGCCAGCACTACCCGGGGACCCGAAGCTTTCTTT,CASTTRGPEAFF
TRBD2,TRBV5-8,few,TRBJ2-3,TGTGCCAGCAGCTTGGCACTAGCGCCAGTAGGGGATACGCAGTATTTT,CASSLALAPVGDTQYF
TRBD2,TRBV20-1,many,TRBJ2-7,TGCAGTGCTAGAGAATCACTCGGGGCGGGAGGCTACGAGCAGTACTTC,CSARESLGAGGYEQYF
NA,TRBV28,many,TRBJ2-1,TGTGCCAGCCGTAGCCCGGCTTTAGAGCAGTTCTTC,CASRSPALEQFF
TRBD2,TRBV7-2,many,TRBJ2-7,TGTGCCAGCAGCTTGGTGTCTAGCGGGAGGAGCTTTACCTCAACCTACGAGCAGTACTTC,CASSLVSSGRSFTSTYEQYF
TRBD2,TRBV9,NA,TRBJ2-2,TGTGCCAGCAGCGTTTTCGCGGGGGGGAACACCGGGGAGCTGTTTTTT,CASSVFAGGNTGELFF
NA,TRBV18,many,TRBJ2-7,TGTGCCAGCTCACCATTACGGGAGAGTTACGAGCAGTACTTC,CASSPLRESYEQYF
TRBD2,TRBV20-1,many,TRBJ2-1,TGCAGTGCTAGAGATACTTTTTCGGGAGGGCCCCAGCAGTTCTTC,CSARDTFSGGPQQFF
TRBD2,TRBV29-1,few,TRBJ2-5,TGCAGCACTAAGACGGGAGGGCCGGGAGAGACCCAGTACTTC,CSTKTGGPGETQYF
NA,TRBV6-1,few,TRBJ2-2,TGTGCCAGCAGTCCCGAGGGACTTAACACCGGGGAGCTGTTTTTT,CASSPEGLNTGELFF
NA,TRBV19,few,TRBJ1-5,TGTGCCAGTAGTATAGTCGGGGGGAATAATCAGCCCCAGCATTTT,CASSIVGGNNQPQHF
TRBD2,TRBV11-2,many,TRBJ2-5,TGTGCCAGCAGCTTAGACGCGGGAGGGGTAGAAGAGACCCAGTACTTC,CASSLDAGGVEETQYF
TRBD2,TRBV5-1,few,TRBJ2-7,TGCGCCAGCTCCAGGCCGGGACTAGCGGGAGTCGAGCAGTACTTC,CASSRPGLAGVEQYF
NA,TRBV6-1,many,TRBJ2-3,TGTGCCAGCAGTTACAGGTGGGAGGTCACAGATACGCAGTATTTT,CASSYRWEVTDTQYF
NA,TRBV19,NA,TRBJ1-1,TGTGCCAGTAAGAACCAGGGGACGAACACTGAAGCTTTCTTT,CASKNQGTNTEAFF
TRBD2,TRBV29-1,many,TRBJ2-3,TGCAGCGTTGAGGGGAGACTAGCGGGAGCAGATACGCAGTATTTT,CSVEGRLAGADTQYF
NA,TRBV5-1,NA,TRBJ1-4,TGCGCCAGCAGCTTGGTGTTTTCAACTAATGAAAAACTGTTTTTT,CASSLVFSTNEKLFF
NA,TRBV29-1,many,TRBJ2-7,TGCAGCGTTGTCCTCGGGACCTGGCCAAACGAGCAGTACTTC,CSVVLGTWPNEQYF
TRBD2,TRBV20-1,many,TRBJ2-5,TGCAGTGCGCAAGTTCCTAGCGGGAGGGCTCAAGAGACCCAGTACTTC,CSAQVPSGRAQETQYF
TRBD2,TRBV29-1,many,TRBJ2-7,TGCAGCGTTGGGGCGCCTAGCGGGAGGAATTCCTACGAGCAGTACTTC,CSVGAPSGRNSYEQYF
NA,TRBV9,many,TRBJ2-3,TGTGCCAGCAGCGTAGAAGGGAGAAGTACAGATACGCAGTATTTT,CASSVEGRSTDTQYF
NA,TRBV12-3/TRBV12-4,many,TRBJ2-1,TGTGCCAGCAGTTTTTCGGAGTCGGGGAATGAGCAGTTCTTC,CASSFSESGNEQFF
NA,TRBV11-2,NA,TRBJ2-5,TGCGCCAGCAGCCAAGAATCCAGGGTTCAAGAGACCCAGTACTTC,CASSQESRVQETQYF